A selection of T cell receptor beta chains follows, all from one sample in a study of T cell changes during pregnancy in multiple sclerosis. TCRdb's copy holds only in-frame clones and misses some; the assay was immunoSEQ multiplex PCR. The data hold approximately 100,000 clones, with roughly 93% observed a single time. The material sequenced was peripheral blood, taken after pregnancy. Receptors were obtained from a female donor with multiple sclerosis, enrolled in a pregnancy study. The CDR3 runs from the conserved cysteine through the conserved F or W. D genes are given only for firm matches. Clone size is not always given. Where it is, it says once, few, many or a class for expanded clones.

>.|.|TRBV7-9|TRBJ1-5
CASSLVSGGDGNQPQHF
TGTGCCAGCAGCTTAGTTAGCGGGGGGGATGGCAATCAGCCCCAGCATTTT
>.|.|TRBV6-6|TRBJ1-4
CASSLRGGEKLFF
TGTGCCAGCAGTTTAAGGGGAGGGGAAAAACTGTTTTTT
>TRBD1|.|TRBV5-8|TRBJ1-5
CASSRIDRGAFGPQHF
TGTGCCAGCAGCCGAATTGACAGGGGTGCTTTTGGTCCCCAGCATTTT
>.|once|TRBV5-5|TRBJ1-2
CASSLGPRDTLYTF
TGTGCCAGCAGCTTGGGACCCCGGGACACCCTCTACACCTTC
>TRBD2|.|TRBV29-1|TRBJ2-5
CIIRTSGVQETQYF
TGCATCATACGGACTAGCGGGGTGCAAGAGACCCAGTACTTC
>.|.|TRBV7-9|TRBJ2-7
CASSLAVYSYEQYF
TGTGCCAGCAGCTTAGCTGTCTACTCCTACGAGCAGTACTTC
>.|.|TRBV7-9|TRBJ1-3
CASSLIGLSRNTIYF
TGTGCCAGCAGCTTAATAGGACTTTCCCGAAACACCATATATTTT
>TRBD1|.|TRBV9|TRBJ2-2
CASSVGAGGHTGELFF
TGTGCCAGCAGCGTAGGGGCAGGGGGTCACACCGGGGAGCTGTTTTTT
>TRBD2|.|TRBV5-4|TRBJ2-3
CASSLVAGSGDTQYF
TGTGCCAGCAGCTTGGTAGCGGGATCTGGAGATACGCAGTATTTT
>TRBD2|.|TRBV4-1|TRBJ2-3
CASSQDTVAGGLGTDTQYF
TGCGCCAGCAGCCAAGATACCGTAGCGGGGGGGCTCGGCACAGATACGCAGTATTTT
>.|.|TRBV29-1|TRBJ2-7
CSAGGGGAEQYF
TGCAGCGCGGGGGGAGGGGGAGCCGAGCAGTACTTC
>TRBD2|.|TRBV5-4|TRBJ2-5
CASSLGTSGGETQYF
TGTGCCAGCAGCTTGGGGACTAGCGGCGGGGAGACCCAGTACTTC
>TRBD2|.|TRBV6-5|TRBJ2-7
CASRLAGVSEQYF
TGTGCCAGCAGGTTAGCGGGAGTAAGCGAGCAGTACTTC
>TRBD2|.|TRBV11-2|TRBJ2-1
CASSLAAGERSGSYNEQFF
TGTGCCAGCAGCTTAGCTGCGGGAGAGAGGAGTGGCTCCTACAATGAGCAGTTCTTC
>.|.|TRBV7-8|TRBJ2-1
CASSRDNEQFF
TGTGCCAGCAGCCGGGACAATGAGCAGTTCTTC
>.|.|TRBV2|TRBJ2-5
CASSDAGIETQYF
TGTGCCAGCAGTGATGCGGGTATAGAGACCCAGTACTTC
>.|.|TRBV11-2|TRBJ2-7
CASSFTGMAYEQYF
TGTGCCAGCAGCTTTACCGGGATGGCCTACGAGCAGTACTTC
>TRBD2|.|TRBV28|TRBJ2-1
CASSLFSGGSYNEQFF
TGTGCCAGCAGTTTATTTAGCGGGGGCTCCTACAATGAGCAGTTCTTC
>.|.|TRBV7-9|TRBJ2-3
CASSLQLEAQYF
TGTGCCAGCAGCTTACAACTGGAGGCGCAGTATTTT
>.|.|TRBV2|TRBJ1-5
CASREYKLGNQPQHF
TGTGCCAGCAGAGAGTATAAGTTGGGCAATCAGCCCCAGCATTTT
>.|once|TRBV2|TRBJ2-3
CASSGKAGGLTDTQYF
TGTGCCAGCAGTGGAAAGGCAGGGGGACTCACAGATACGCAGTATTTT
>TRBD2|.|TRBV5-4|TRBJ2-2
CASSPKEGGRLTGELFF
TGTGCCAGTTCCCCCAAGGAGGGAGGGCGTCTCACCGGGGAGCTGTTTTTT
>TRBD1|.|TRBV6-5|TRBJ1-5
CASSSTGGLNQPQHF
TGTGCCAGCAGCTCGACAGGGGGTTTGAATCAGCCCCAGCATTTT
>.|.|TRBV12-5|TRBJ1-2
CASGLGDPRDGYTF
TGTGCTAGTGGGCTGGGAGATCCTAGGGATGGCTACACCTTC
>TRBD2|few|TRBV19|TRBJ2-5
CASRLAGETQYF
TGTGCCAGTCGACTAGCGGGGGAGACCCAGTACTTC
>TRBD1|.|TRBV27|TRBJ2-5
CASSDRGLQETQYF
TGTGCCAGCAGCGACAGGGGCCTCCAAGAGACCCAGTACTTC